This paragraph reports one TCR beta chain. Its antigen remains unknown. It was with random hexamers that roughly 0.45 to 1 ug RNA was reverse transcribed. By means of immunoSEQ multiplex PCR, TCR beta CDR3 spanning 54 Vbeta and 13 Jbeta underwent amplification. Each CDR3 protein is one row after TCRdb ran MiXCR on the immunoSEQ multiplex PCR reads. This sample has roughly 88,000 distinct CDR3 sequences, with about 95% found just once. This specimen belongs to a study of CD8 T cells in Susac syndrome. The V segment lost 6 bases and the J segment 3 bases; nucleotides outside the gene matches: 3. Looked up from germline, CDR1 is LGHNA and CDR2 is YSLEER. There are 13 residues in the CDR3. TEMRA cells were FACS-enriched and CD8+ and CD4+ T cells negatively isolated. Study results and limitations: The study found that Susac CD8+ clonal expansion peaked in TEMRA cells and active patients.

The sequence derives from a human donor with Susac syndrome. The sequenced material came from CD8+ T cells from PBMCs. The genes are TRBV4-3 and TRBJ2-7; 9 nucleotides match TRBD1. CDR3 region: CASSPDRGYEQYV. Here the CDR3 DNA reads TGCGCCAGCAGTCCGGACAGGGGCTACGAGCAGTACGTC.